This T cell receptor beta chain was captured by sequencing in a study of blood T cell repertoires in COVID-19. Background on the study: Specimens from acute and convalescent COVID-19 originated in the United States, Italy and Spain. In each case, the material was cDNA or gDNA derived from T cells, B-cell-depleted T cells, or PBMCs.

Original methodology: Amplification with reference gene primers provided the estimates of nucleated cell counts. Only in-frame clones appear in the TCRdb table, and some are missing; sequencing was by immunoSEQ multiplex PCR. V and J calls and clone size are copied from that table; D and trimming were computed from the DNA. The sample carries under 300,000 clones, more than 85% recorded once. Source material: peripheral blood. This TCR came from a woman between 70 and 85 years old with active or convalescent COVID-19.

The CDR3 loop is CATSVTGGTGGYTF. The CDR3 DNA follows: TGTGCCACCAGTGTTACAGGGGGAACTGGCGGCTACACCTTC. The chain is built from TRBV24-1 and TRBJ1-2, with 8 bases that match TRBD1. The ends lost 5 bases at V and 8 bases at J; junction bases unmatched: 9. This CDR3 is 14 amino acids long. Germline values: CDR1 KGHDR, CDR2 SFDVKD.